Sequencing of this TCR beta chain was carried out in a study of PD-1 blockade in classical Hodgkin lymphoma. Study-wide context: Patients were dosed intravenously with nivolumab at 3 mg/kg every 2 weeks. Broader study findings: Newly diagnosed patients had diversity similar to the baseline diversity of complete responders. What caused the repertoire differences, perhaps disease activity or prior therapy, remains undefined.

In every patient, relapse followed autologous stem cell transplantation, while exposure to brentuximab vedotin differed. This clone was observed a single time. Its matching antigen is unknown. Clones were read by immunoSEQ multiplex PCR, and TCRdb kept only the in-frame ones, dropping some. The sample records approximately 25,000 clones, roughly three quarters being singletons. V was clipped by 0 bases and J by 2 bases, with 11 bases between them. The germline CDR1 and CDR2 sequences are LGHNA and YSLEER. The CDR3 is 15 amino acids. This TCR derives from a human donor with classical Hodgkin lymphoma. The chain carries TRBV4-3 and TRBJ2-7, with D possibly matching TRBD1 (6 bases). The input for sequencing was peripheral blood mononuclear cells (PBMCs), taken at baseline. CDR3 amino acids: CASSQERQVTYEQYF. The CDR3 DNA reads as TGCGCCAGCAGCCAAGAGCGACAGGTAACCTACGAGCAGTACTTC.